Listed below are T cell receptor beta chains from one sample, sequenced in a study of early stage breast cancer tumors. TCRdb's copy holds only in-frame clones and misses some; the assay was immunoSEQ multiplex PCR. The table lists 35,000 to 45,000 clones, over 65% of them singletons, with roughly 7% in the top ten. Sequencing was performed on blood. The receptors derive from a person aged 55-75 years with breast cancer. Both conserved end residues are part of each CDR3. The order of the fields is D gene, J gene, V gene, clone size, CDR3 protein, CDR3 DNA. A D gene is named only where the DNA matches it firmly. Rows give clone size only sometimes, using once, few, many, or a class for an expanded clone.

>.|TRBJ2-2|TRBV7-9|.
CASSSRGPLNTGELFF
TGTGCCAGCAGCTCGAGAGGTCCCTTGAACACCGGGGAGCTGTTTTTT
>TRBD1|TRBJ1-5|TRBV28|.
CATVGGRGLIQPQHF
TGTGCCACCGTCGGCGGCAGGGGGCTTATTCAGCCCCAGCATTTT
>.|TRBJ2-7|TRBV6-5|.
CASRAGTYPYEQYF
TGTGCCAGCAGAGCCGGGACATACCCATACGAGCAGTACTTC
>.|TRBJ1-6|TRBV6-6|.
CASSETAYNSPLHF
TGTGCCAGCAGTGAGACAGCATATAATTCACCCCTCCACTTT
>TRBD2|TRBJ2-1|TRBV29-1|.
CSVDGGGAFNEQFF
TGCAGCGTTGACGGCGGGGGGGCATTCAATGAGCAGTTCTTC
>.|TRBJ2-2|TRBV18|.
CASSPPVPNTGELFF
TGTGCCAGCTCACCACCGGTCCCAAACACCGGGGAGCTGTTTTTT
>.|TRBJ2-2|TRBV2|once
CASLTLQNTGELFF
TGTGCCAGCCTGACCCTACAGAACACCGGGGAGCTGTTTTTT
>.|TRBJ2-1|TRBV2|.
CASRDNNNEQFF
TGTGCCAGCAGGGACAATAACAATGAGCAGTTCTTC
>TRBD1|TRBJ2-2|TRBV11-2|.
CASSLDRTGVVEKLFF
TGTGCCAGCAGCTTAGATCGTACAGGGGTAGTTGAGAAGCTGTTTTTT
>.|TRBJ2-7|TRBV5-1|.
CASSQGGYEQYF
TGCGCCAGCAGTCAGGGTGGCTACGAGCAGTACTTC
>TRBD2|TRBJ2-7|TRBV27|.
CASSLTGLASHEQYF
TGTGCCAGCAGTTTAACGGGACTAGCGAGCCACGAGCAGTACTTC
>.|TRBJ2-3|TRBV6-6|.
CASLSGVRTDTQYF
TGTGCCAGCCTCTCGGGAGTGAGAACAGATACGCAGTATTTT
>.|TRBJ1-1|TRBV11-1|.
CASSLGGARTEAFF
TGTGCCAGCAGCTTAGGGGGGGCGCGTACTGAAGCTTTCTTT
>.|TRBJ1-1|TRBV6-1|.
CASHKYVQGPTEAFF
TGTGCCAGCCATAAATACGTCCAGGGGCCCACTGAAGCTTTCTTT
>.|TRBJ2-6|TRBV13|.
CASSPVSSGANVLTF
TGTGCCAGCAGTCCCGTCTCGTCTGGGGCCAACGTCCTGACTTTC
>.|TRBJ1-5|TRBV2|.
CASSESARGNQPQHF
TGTGCCAGCAGTGAATCTGCCCGGGGCAATCAGCCCCAGCATTTT
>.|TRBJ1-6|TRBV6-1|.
CASRSGSSYNSPLHF
TGTGCCAGCAGGTCGGGCAGCTCCTATAATTCACCCCTCCACTTT
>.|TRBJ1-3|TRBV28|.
CASSLTISGNTIYF
TGTGCCAGCAGCCTGACTATCTCTGGAAACACCATATATTTT